This T cell receptor beta chain was found in a study of vaccination and CD4 T cells after COVID-19. On the study more broadly: In the convalescent cohort, there were six males and four females, two of them Hispanic.

At the Johns Hopkins FTIC core, DNA taken from cultured CD4+ T cells was sequenced by way of the Oncomine TCR Beta short-read assay. One entry per CDR3 protein results from TCRdb running MiXCR on the PCR reads. The table records under 9,500 distinct CDR3 sequences, 73% of them present only once. Treatment reported: approximately 9-day PBMC culture with coronavirus spike peptide pools or control peptides (ViraFEST assay). To note about this clonotype: Its antigen remains unknown.

The V gene end was trimmed by 4 bases and the J gene end by 0 bases; junction bases not matched to a gene: 5. Germline CDR1 MNHEY, CDR2 SMNVEV (reference sequence). CDR3 length: 15 amino acids. The rearrangement links TRBV27 to TRBJ1-1, with 7 bases that match TRBD1. This TCR was recovered from a human donor who had recovered from COVID-19. Sequencing was carried out using CD4+ T cells from blood, cultured in vitro. The CDR3 loop reads CASSSSGQMNTEAFF. As DNA, the CDR3 is TGTGCCAGCAGTTCGTCGGGACAGATGAACACTGAAGCTTTCTTT.